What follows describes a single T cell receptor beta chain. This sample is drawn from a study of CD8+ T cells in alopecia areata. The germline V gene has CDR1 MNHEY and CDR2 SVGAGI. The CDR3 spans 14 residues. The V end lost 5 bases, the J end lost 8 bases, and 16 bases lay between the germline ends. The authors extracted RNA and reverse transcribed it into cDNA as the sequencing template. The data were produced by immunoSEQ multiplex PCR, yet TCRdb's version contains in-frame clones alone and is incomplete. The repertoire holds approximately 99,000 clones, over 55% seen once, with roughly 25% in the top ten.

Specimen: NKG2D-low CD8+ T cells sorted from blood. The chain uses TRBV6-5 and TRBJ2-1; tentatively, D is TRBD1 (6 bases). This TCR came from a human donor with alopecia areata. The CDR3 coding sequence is TGTGCCAGCAGTGGAGAGACAGGAAGGGATGAGCAGTTCTTC. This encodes CASSGETGRDEQFF.